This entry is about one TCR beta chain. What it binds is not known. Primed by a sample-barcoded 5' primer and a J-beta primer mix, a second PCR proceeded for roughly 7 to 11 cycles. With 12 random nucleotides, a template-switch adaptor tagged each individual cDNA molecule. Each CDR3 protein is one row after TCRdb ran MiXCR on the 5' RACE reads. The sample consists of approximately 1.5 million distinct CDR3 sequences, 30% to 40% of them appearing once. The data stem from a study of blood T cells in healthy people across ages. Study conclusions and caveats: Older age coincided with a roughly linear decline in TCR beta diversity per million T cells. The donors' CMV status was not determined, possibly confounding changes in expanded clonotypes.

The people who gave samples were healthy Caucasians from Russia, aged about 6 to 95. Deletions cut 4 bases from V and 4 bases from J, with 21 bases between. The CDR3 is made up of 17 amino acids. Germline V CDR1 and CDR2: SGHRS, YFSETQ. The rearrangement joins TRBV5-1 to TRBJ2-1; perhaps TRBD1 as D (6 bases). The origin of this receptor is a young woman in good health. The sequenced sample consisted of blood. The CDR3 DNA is TGCGCCAGCAGCCCTTCAGGGGCCACCGCCTTATACAATGAGCAGTTCTTC. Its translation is CASSPSGATALYNEQFF.